This T cell receptor (beta chain) originates from a study of identifying expanded T cells in peripheral blood. Clones were sequenced by immunoSEQ multiplex PCR, and TCRdb holds only the in-frame ones, with some missing. Of some 120,000 clones listed, approximately 84% are singletons. The CDR3 length is 13 residues. Germline assignment: CDR1 SGHDT and CDR2 YYEEEE. V shed 1 base and J 6 bases; nucleotides not matched to a gene: 0. This clonotype was obtained from a person between 18 and 75 years old in good health. The sequenced material came from blood. The rearrangement joins TRBV5-6 to TRBJ2-1; 8 bases match TRBD1. CDR3 DNA sequence: TGTGCCAGCAGCTTGACAGGGGGCAATGAGCAGTTCTTC. It translates to CASSLTGGNEQFF. Full variable domain (missing parts from reference TRBV5-6 and TRBJ2-1): DAGVTQSPTHLIKTRGQQVTLRCSPKSGHDTVSWYQQALGQGPQFIFQYYEEEERQRGNFPDRFSGHQFPNYSSELNVNALLLGDSALYLCASSLTGGNEQFFGPGTRLTVL.